This T cell receptor beta chain was observed in a study of PD-1 blockade in classical Hodgkin lymphoma. Overall study results and limits: Patients were excluded if nivolumab began under 1 year after ASCT (the autologous transplant).

All patients experienced relapse after autologous stem cell transplantation, and brentuximab vedotin exposure was variable. A remark on this clone: Antigen unknown.

Trimming shortened V by 10 bases and J by 0 bases, and 12 bases separated the two germline ends. Germline V lookup: CDR1 LNHDA, CDR2 SQIVND (reference sequence). This CDR3 spans 13 amino acids. Sequencing was performed with immunoSEQ multiplex PCR; in TCRdb, only in-frame clones are kept and a portion is missing. The sample has 45,000 to 65,000 clones; roughly 66% are singletons. The chain links TRBV19 to TRBJ1-1; D perhaps matches TRBD1 (6 bases). This TCR derives from a human donor with classical Hodgkin lymphoma. This sample comprised peripheral blood mononuclear cells (PBMCs), obtained before the second cycle of nivolumab. In nucleotides, the CDR3 is TGTGCCACTATAGACAGGATGAACACTGAAGCTTTCTTT. Protein product: CATIDRMNTEAFF. Using reference TRBV19 and TRBJ1-1 for the parts outside the CDR3, the full variable domain is DGGITQSPKYLFRKEGQNVTLSCEQNLNHDAMYWYRQDPGQGLRLIYYSQIVNDFQKGDIAEGYSVSREKKESFPLTVTSAQKNPTAFYLCATIDRMNTEAFFGQGTRLTVV.